The following is a TCR beta chain sequence with its context. Its antigen remains undetermined. No base-level quality is on record; no much larger clone is a single base apart. This specimen's treatment or condition label, per the study, means: approximately 18 received Ad26.COV2.S at low or high dose, single or two shots; roughly five received placebo; per-sample allocation not given. Repertoires of vaccine and placebo recipients were sequenced from samples taken on day 63 after the first injection. In Cohort 1b, roughly 26 adults aged 18-55 years were enrolled at a single site in Boston, USA, between 29 July and 7 August 2020. As a vaccine, Ad26.COV2.S was a replication-incompetent adenovirus type 26 vector that expressed a prefusion-stabilized SARS-CoV-2 spike protein derived from the original Wuhan strain. TCRbeta CDR3 regions were sequenced with the immunoSEQ Assay. After extraction, genomic DNA underwent amplification by bias-controlled multiplex PCR, followed by high-throughput sequencing. For the original study's pipeline: Collapsing and filtering of sequences were performed to quantify the absolute abundance of each unique TCRbeta CDR3 region. T cell fraction was estimated by normalizing TCRbeta template counts to usable DNA, with usable DNA measured through amplification of reference genes found in all nucleated cells. Repertoire TCRs were annotated as SARS-CoV-2-specific when V gene, CDR3 amino acid sequence and J gene were exactly matched to a known reactive TCR set. The reference SARS-CoV-2 TCR set was derived from MIRA and filtered for enrichment in COVID-19-positive ImmuneCODE repertoires, a step that removed public or cross-reactive TCRs. Based on the MIRA antigens, annotated TCRs were further analysed at the level of specific ORF or position within ORF. Breadth was defined as annotated unique rearrangements over total unique productive rearrangements; depth was the summed frequency of those rearrangements. TCR breadth was compared between groups using two-sided Wilcoxon rank-sum tests. This immuneACCESS table, as held by TCRdb, lists in-frame sequences with V and J called but not all clones. Of the missing ones, under half trace to an unresolved V gene in checked studies; the others have no known cause. V, J and clone size reflect that table, while D and trimming were determined from the DNA. The sample table shows some 340,000 clones, and 85% are seen once. The ten biggest clones cover about 2.1% of the sample.

Inclusive of the bounding cysteine and phenylalanine, the CDR3 is 16 residues long. The entry retains the CDR3 DNA only, 48 bases that are in frame from base 1. Per the germline V gene, SGHTA is the CDR1 and FQGNSA is the CDR2. Here V drops 2 bases and J drops 5 bases, and the junction holds 10 bases not matched to any gene. The sample belongs to a study of Ad26.COV2.S vaccination and SARS-CoV-2 variants (dated by TCRdb to 2020 to 2022). In the study overall: Vaccine-arm donors were drawn from COV1001, a multicentre, randomized, double-blind, placebo-controlled phase I-IIa trial of Ad26.COV2.S in healthy adults. Dosing of Ad26.COV2.S was intramuscular, at either 5x10^10 or 1x10^11 viral particles, delivered as one shot or as two shots spaced 56 days apart. The specificity and breadth of SARS-CoV-2-reactive T cell receptors after Ad26.COV2.S vaccination were assessed by TCRbeta repertoire sequencing. A total of some 30 samples were included in the TCR-sequenced set, comprising about 20 Ad26.COV2.S vaccine recipients, 5 placebo recipients and 8 SARS-CoV-2 convalescent individuals. Trial participants were randomized into five groups of five: low-dose or high-dose Ad26.COV2.S given once or twice, or placebo on both occasions. Throughout the experiments and outcome assessment, investigators stayed blinded to trial group allocation.

What the research found in general, with its limitations: The study was not powered for comparison of responses between vaccine doses or regimens. After vaccination, substantial breadth of spike-specific CD8+ and CD4+ T cell responses was reported. Vaccine and placebo recipients had similar non-spike TCR breadth, a finding consistent with the vaccine containing only spike. The authors noted that total T cell responses may have been underestimated by the TCR breadth and depth analyses. Compared with placebo recipients, Ad26.COV2.S recipients showed higher spike-specific TCR breadth (P = 0.0014).

The sequences come from peripheral blood, collected in a trial of Ad26.COV2.S vaccine versus placebo. The origin of this receptor is a person aged 18 to 65 who received the Ad26.COV2.S COVID-19 vaccine or a placebo. The sequence is built from TRBV7-2 and TRBJ1-1; 8 junctional bases match TRBD1. The CDR3 region: CASSLWQGALGTEAFF. In nucleotide form, the sequence is TGTGCCAGCAGCTTATGGCAGGGGGCCCTAGGGACTGAAGCTTTCTTT.